This note documents a single T cell receptor (beta chain) sequence. Its matching antigen is unknown. The sample belongs to a study of T cells in localized non-small cell lung cancer. The method was immunoSEQ multiplex PCR; TCRdb's version includes in-frame clones alone and lacks a portion of them. Of tens of thousands of clones listed, 75% to 90% are singletons. Trimming removed 4 bases at V and 3 bases at J, with 12 bases between. CDR3 size: 14 residues. The germline V gene has CDR1 SGDLS and CDR2 YYNGEE. Overall study results and limits: Patients showing higher blood T cell density tended to see longer overall survival. Highest T cell clonality was seen in uninvolved adjacent lung, surpassing that measured in tumor. A median of roughly 55 of the top 100 tumor clones appeared in adjacent lung, which was paired and uninvolved.

The sample here was peripheral blood, taken before any cancer treatment. This clonotype was obtained from a woman aged 40-75 years with stage I lung adenocarcinoma. The rearrangement joins TRBV9 to TRBJ2-3; the D is unclear. In nucleotides, the CDR3 is TGTGCCAGCAGCCCGGTGGGCGGAACAGATACGCAGTATTTT. Protein product: CASSPVGGTDTQYF.